This T cell receptor (beta chain) is drawn from a study of shared clonotypes between healthy human individuals. Study summary: For every donor, three CD4 naive, three CD4 memory, two CD8 naive and one CD8 memory plates were used. Findings of the study overall: Non-shared clonotypes had lower generation probabilities than clonotypes shared by all four sorted-subset donors.

As handled by the study authors: Junction-only sequences produced by ImmunoSEQ had no quality scores, so filtering differed. The method was immunoSEQ multiplex PCR; TCRdb's version includes in-frame clones alone and lacks a portion of them. V and J calls and clone size follow that table, whereas D and trimming were derived from the DNA. Here the sample spans a few hundred thousand clones, 74% being singletons. On this clone: Antigen: not known. One junction end does not reproduce the germline sequence, and a read error may be involved.

Per germline, CDR1 KGHSH and CDR2 LQKENI. The CDR3 sequence is 12 residues long. V and J are TRBV18 and TRBJ2-1; TRBD2 aligns across 14 bases. This receptor was obtained from a man between 25 and 39 years old in good health. The source material was memory CD4+ T cells sorted from blood. Subset in this sample: CD45RA-negative fraction. The CDR3 DNA sequence: TGTGCCAGCTCAGGGACTAGCGGGAGTTTCATCTTC. Protein sequence: CASSGTSGSFIF.